The T cell receptor beta chain under discussion was sequenced for a study of shared clonotypes between healthy human individuals. Notes on the study in general: The study's rarefaction showed incomplete sorted-subset sequencing despite large depth.

The protocol was immunoSEQ multiplex PCR, while the TCRdb copy is restricted to in-frame clones and leaves out a portion. The sample includes about 990,000 clones, around 78% seen only once; the top ten take roughly 0.65%. In regard to this clone: Its specificity is not known.

This CDR3 region has 10 residues. CDR1 DFQATT and CDR2 SNEGSKA come from the germline V gene (reference sequence). The germline V and J ends were trimmed by 5 bases and 4 bases, with 5 bases remaining between them. This TCR came from a man aged 18 to 29 in good health. Some clones in this sample may be carry-over from other donors' samples. The sequenced sample was memory CD4+ T cells from PBMCs. Subset here: CD45RA-negative fraction. This chain uses TRBV20-1 with TRBJ2-5; D remains ambiguous. The CDR3: CSADGETQYF. DNA of the CDR3: TGCAGTGCTGACGGAGAGACCCAGTACTTC.